This T cell receptor (beta chain) is from a study of shared clonotypes between healthy human individuals. Study observations and caveats: Some naive CD4 clonotypes, around 4.9%, turned up in common across several donors. Clonotype sharing levels among donors were expected to vary with sequencing depth.

The CDR3 is 13 residues long. V lost 2 bases to trimming and J lost 13 bases, with 17 bases between them. Germline V gene lookup returns CDR1 MDHEN and CDR2 SYDVKM. Comment on this clone: The antigen remains undetermined.

Generated by immunoSEQ multiplex PCR, the TCRdb table keeps only in-frame clones and is missing some. The repertoire holds around 750,000 clones, with about 74% as singletons. Source material: memory CD4+ T cells sorted from blood. Subset here: CD45RA-negative fraction. J is TRBJ1-2 and V is TRBV28; D is possibly TRBD1 (5 bases). The receptor comes from a woman in her twenties or thirties in good health. CDR3 sequence (DNA): TGTGCCAGCAGTTTACCCACGGGGCCTCGGCCCACCTTC. Translating gives CASSLPTGPRPTF.